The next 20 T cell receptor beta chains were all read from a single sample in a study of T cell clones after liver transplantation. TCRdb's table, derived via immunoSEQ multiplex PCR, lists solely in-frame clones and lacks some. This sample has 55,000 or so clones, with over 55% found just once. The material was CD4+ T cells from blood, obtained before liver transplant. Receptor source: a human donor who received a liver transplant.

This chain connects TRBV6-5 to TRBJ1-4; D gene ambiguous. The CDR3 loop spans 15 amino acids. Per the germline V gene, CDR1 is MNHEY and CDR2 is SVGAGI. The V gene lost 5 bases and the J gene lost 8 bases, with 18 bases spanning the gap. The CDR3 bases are TGTGCCAGCAGTCCCCGACTGGGAGGTTGGGAAAAACTGTTTTTT. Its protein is CASSPRLGGWEKLFF.

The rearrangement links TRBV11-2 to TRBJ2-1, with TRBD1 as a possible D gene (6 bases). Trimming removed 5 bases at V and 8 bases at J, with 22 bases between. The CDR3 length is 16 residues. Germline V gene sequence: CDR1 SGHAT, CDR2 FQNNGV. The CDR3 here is CASSLVQGNLRDEQFF. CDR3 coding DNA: TGTGCCAGCAGCCTCGTACAGGGTAACCTTCGAGATGAGCAGTTCTTC.

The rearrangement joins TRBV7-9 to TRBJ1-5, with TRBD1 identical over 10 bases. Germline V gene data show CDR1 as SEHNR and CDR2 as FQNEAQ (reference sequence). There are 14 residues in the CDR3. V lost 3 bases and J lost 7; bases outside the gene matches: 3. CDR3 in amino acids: CASSLGTGEQPQHF. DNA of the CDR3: TGTGCCAGCAGCTTGGGGACAGGGGAACAGCCCCAGCATTTT.

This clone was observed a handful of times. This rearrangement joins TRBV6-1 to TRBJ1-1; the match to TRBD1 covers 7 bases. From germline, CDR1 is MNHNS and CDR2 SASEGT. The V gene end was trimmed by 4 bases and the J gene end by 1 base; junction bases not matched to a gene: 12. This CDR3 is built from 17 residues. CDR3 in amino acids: CASSGTDRAGWNTEAFF. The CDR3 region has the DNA TGTGCCAGCAGTGGCACCGACAGGGCGGGGTGGAACACTGAAGCTTTCTTT.

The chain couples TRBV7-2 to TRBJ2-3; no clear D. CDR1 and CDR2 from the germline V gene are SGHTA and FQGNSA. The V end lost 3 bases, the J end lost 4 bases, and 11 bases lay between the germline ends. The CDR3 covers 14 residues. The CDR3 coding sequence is TGTGCCAGCAGCTTTATTCATCAGTCAGATACGCAGTATTTT. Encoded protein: CASSFIHQSDTQYF.

The CDR3 is CASSIQGFRADTQYF. CDR3 nucleotides: TGTGCCAGTAGTATTCAGGGGTTTAGGGCAGATACGCAGTATTTT. V is TRBV19 and J is TRBJ2-3; D perhaps matches TRBD1 (6 bases). CDR1 LNHDA and CDR2 SQIVND come from the germline V gene (reference sequence). The V end lost 3 bases, the J end lost 4 bases, and 14 bases lay between the germline ends. CDR3 length equals 15 residues.

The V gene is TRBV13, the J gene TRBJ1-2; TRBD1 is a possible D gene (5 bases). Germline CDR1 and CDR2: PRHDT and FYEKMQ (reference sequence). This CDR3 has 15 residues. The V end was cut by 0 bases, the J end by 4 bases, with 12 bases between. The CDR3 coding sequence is TGTGCCAGCAGCTTAGGGCAGGGACTAAGCTATGGCTACACCTTC. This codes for CASSLGQGLSYGYTF. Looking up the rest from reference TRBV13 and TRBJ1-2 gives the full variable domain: AAGVIQSPRHLIKEKRETATLKCYPIPRHDTVYWYQQGPGQDPQFLISFYEKMQSDKGSIPDRFSAQQFSDYHSELNMSSLELGDSALYFCASSLGQGLSYGYTFGSGTRLTVV.

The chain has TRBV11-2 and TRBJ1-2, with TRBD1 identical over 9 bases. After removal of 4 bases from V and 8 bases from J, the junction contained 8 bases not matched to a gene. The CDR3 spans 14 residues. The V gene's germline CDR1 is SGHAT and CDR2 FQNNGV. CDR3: CASSSASGQGGYTF. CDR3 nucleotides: TGTGCCAGCAGCTCAGCCTCGGGACAGGGCGGCTACACCTTC.

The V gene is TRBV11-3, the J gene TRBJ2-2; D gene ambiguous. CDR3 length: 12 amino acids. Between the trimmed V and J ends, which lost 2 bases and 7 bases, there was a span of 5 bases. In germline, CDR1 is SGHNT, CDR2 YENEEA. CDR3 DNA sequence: TGTGCCAGCAGCTTACCTTTCGGGGAGCTGTTTTTT. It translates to CASSLPFGELFF.

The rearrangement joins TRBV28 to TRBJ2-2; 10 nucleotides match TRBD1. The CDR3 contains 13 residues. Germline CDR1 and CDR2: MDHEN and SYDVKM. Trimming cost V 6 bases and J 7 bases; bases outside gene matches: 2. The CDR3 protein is CASRTGGGGELFF. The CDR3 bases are TGTGCCAGCAGGACAGGGGGCGGCGGGGAGCTGTTTTTT.

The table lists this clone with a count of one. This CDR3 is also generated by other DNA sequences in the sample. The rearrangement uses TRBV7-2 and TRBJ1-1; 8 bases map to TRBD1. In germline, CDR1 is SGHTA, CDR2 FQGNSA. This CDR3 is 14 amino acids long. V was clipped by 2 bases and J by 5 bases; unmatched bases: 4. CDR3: CASSLTGGDTEAFF. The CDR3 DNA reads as TGTGCCAGCAGCTTAACAGGGGGGGATACTGAAGCTTTCTTT.

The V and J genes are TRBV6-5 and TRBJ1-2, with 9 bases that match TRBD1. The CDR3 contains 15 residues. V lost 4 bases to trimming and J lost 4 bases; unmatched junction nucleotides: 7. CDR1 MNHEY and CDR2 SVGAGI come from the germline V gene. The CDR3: CASSWGTGFSYGYTF. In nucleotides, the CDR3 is TGTGCCAGCAGTTGGGGGACAGGGTTTAGCTATGGCTACACCTTC.

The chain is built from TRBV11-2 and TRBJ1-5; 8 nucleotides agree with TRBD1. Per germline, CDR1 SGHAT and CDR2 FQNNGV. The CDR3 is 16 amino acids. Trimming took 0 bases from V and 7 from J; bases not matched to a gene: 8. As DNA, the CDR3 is TGTGCCAGCAGCTTAGACTGGACAGGGTCGGGCCAGCCCCAGCATTTT. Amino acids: CASSLDWTGSGQPQHF.

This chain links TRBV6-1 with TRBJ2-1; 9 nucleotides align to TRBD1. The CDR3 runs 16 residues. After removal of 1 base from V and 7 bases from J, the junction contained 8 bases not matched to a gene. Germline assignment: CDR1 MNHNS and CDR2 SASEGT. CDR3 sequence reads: CASSEVGTGTENEQFF. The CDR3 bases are TGTGCCAGCAGTGAAGTGGGGACAGGGACCGAGAATGAGCAGTTCTTC.

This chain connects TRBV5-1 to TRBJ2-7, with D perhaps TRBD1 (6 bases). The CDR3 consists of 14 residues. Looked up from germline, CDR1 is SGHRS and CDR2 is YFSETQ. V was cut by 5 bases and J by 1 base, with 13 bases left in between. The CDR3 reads CASRQETGSYEQYF. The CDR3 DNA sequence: TGCGCCAGCAGACAAGAGACAGGTTCCTACGAGCAGTACTTC.

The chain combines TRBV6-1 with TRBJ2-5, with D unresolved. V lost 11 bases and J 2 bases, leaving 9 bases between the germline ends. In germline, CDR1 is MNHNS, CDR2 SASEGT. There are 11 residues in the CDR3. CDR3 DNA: TGTGCCGCGCAGGAACAAGAGACCCAGTACTTC. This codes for CAAQEQETQYF.

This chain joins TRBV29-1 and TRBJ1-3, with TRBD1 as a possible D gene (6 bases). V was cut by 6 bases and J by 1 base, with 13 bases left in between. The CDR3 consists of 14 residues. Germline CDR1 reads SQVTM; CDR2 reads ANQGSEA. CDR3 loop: CSVHGGPSGNTIYF. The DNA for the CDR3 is TGCAGCGTCCATGGGGGCCCATCTGGAAACACCATATATTTT.

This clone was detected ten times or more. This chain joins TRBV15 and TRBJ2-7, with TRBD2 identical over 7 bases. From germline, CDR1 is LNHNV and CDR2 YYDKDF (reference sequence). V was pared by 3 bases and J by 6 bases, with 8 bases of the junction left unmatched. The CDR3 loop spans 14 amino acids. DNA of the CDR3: TGTGCCACCAGCAGGTCGGGGGGAAGAGCCGAGCAGTACTTC. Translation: CATSRSGGRAEQYF.

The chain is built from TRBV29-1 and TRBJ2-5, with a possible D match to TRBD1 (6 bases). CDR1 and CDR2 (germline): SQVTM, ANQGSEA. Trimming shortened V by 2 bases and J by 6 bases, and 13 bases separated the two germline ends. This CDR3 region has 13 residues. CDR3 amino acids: CSVEQDRLQTQYF. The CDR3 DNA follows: TGCAGCGTTGAACAGGACAGACTACAGACCCAGTACTTC.

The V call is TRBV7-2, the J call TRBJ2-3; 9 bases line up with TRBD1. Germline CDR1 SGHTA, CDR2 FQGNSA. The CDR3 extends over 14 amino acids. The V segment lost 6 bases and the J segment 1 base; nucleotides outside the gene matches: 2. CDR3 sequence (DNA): TGTGCCAGCAGGACAGGGGGGCGCACAGATACGCAGTATTTT. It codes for CASRTGGRTDTQYF.